These 4 T cell receptor beta chains were all obtained from the same sample, sequenced in a study of Tregs in tolerant kidney transplant recipients. Some clones are missing from TCRdb's copy, which holds only in-frame ones; the method was immunoSEQ multiplex PCR. This sample has around 21,000 clones, with 50% to 70% found just once. Their antigen targets remain unknown. The sample taken for sequencing was Tregs from blood cultured with allogeneic cells. All receptors derive from a human donor in good health.

This clone has a single count. This rearrangement joins TRBV5-1 to TRBJ2-6, with 7 bases that match TRBD1. The J segment lost 2 bases and the V segment lost 2 bases, leaving 1 base of the junction unmatched. The CDR3 covers 15 residues. Germline V gene data show CDR1 as SGHRS and CDR2 as YFSETQ. CDR3 DNA sequence: TGCGCCAGCAGCTTTGACAGGGCTGGGGCCAACGTCCTGACTTTC. As protein: CASSFDRAGANVLTF. Combining the CDR3 with reference TRBV5-1 and TRBJ2-6 gives the whole variable domain KAGVTQTPRYLIKTRGQQVTLSCSPISGHRSVSWYQQTPGQGLQFLFEYFSETQRNKGNFPGRFSGRQFSNSRSEMNVSTLELGDSALYLCASSFDRAGANVLTFGAGSRLTVL.

V is TRBV30 and J is TRBJ2-3, with 9 nucleotides matching TRBD2. The J segment lost 6 bases and the V segment lost 3 bases, leaving 7 bases of the junction unmatched. The CDR3 is made up of 14 amino acids. Per germline, CDR1 GTSNPN and CDR2 SVGIG (reference sequence). In DNA form, the CDR3 reads TGTGCCTGGAGGTTAGCGGGGGCGGGGGATACGCAGTATTTT. Protein sequence: CAWRLAGAGDTQYF. Based on the CDR3 plus reference TRBV30 and TRBJ2-3, the full variable domain is SQTIHQWPATLVQPVGSPLSLECTVEGTSNPNLYWYRQAAGRGLQLLFYSVGIGQISSEVPQNLSASRPQDRQFILSSKKLLLSDSGFYLCAWRLAGAGDTQYFGPGTRLTVL.

This chain uses TRBV6-5 with TRBJ2-3, with a weak D call TRBD2 (6 bases). The CDR3 consists of 15 residues. The V and J ends lost 4 bases and 3 bases respectively, with 14 bases between them. Germline CDR1 is MNHEY and CDR2 is SVGAGI. CDR3 in amino acids: CASSSGGLKTDTQYF. CDR3 sequence (DNA): TGTGCCAGCAGTTCCGGGGGACTTAAAACAGATACGCAGTATTTT.

The chain joins TRBV7-9 to TRBJ2-1; D call uncertain. CDR1 SEHNR and CDR2 FQNEAQ come from the germline V gene (reference sequence). Trimming pared 1 base from V and 2 bases from J, leaving 6 bases between. The CDR3 runs 14 residues. The CDR3 DNA reads as TGTGCCAGCAGCTTAGTCCTAACCTACAATGAGCAGTTCTTC. Translating it yields CASSLVLTYNEQFF.